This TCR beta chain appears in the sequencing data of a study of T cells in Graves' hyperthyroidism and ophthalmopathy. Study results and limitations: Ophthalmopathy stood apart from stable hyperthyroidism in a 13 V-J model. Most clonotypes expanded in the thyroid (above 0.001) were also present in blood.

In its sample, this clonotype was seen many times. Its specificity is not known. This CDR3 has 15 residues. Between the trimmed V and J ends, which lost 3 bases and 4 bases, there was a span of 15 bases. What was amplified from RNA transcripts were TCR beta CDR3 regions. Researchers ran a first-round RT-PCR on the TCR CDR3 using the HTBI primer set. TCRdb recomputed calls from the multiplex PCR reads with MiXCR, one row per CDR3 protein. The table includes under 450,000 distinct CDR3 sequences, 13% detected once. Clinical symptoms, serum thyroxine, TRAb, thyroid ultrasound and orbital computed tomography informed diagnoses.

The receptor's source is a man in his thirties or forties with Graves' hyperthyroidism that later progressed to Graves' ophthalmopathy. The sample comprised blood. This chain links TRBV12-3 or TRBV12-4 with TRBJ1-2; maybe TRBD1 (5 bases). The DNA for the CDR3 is TGTGCCAGCAGTTTGGCCCCCAGGGTTAGCTATGGCTACACCTTC. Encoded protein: CASSLAPRVSYGYTF.